These 11 T cell receptor delta chains were all obtained from the same sample, sequenced in a study of gamma-delta T cells after stem cell transplantation. TCRdb reanalyzed the RT-PCR reads using CATT. The sample holds fewer than 500 delta-chain clones, approximately 2.6% seen once. Material for sequencing was gamma-delta T cells. The origin of the receptors is a human donor. It is not recorded whose cells these are; they may come from a transplant donor.

This clone came up a few times. The amino acid sequence in TCRdb belongs to a much larger clone and departs from this DNA's translation at residue 18, likely a sequencing read error; the sequence shown is translated from the DNA. V usage is TRDV1 and J usage is TRDJ1; TRDD3 might be the D (8 bases). The CDR3 loop spans 21 amino acids. The germline V gene encodes CDR1 TSWWSYY and CDR2 QGS. The CDR3 loop reads CALGDLPFLTLLGVNTDQLIF. The CDR3 DNA sequence: TGTGCTCTTGGGGATCTTCCCTTCCTCACCCTACTGGGGGTCAACACCGATCAACTCATCTTT.

This clone showed up just a few times. V and J are TRDV2 and TRDJ3; 9 bases fit TRDD3. The junction had 8 bases not matched to a gene; V was cut back by 3 bases and J by 0 bases. The CDR3 extends over 19 amino acids. Germline V gene lookup returns CDR1 GEAIGNYY and CDR2 EKD. CDR3 DNA: TGTGCCTGTGACCCACTGGGGGACACGAACTCCTGGGACACCCGACAGATGTTTTTC. Protein sequence: CACDPLGDTNSWDTRQMFF.

This clone is labeled as medium-sized. A far larger clone differs by one base, so this is likely a read error. V and J are TRDV2 and TRDJ3; the match to TRDD3 covers 7 bases. Per the germline V gene, CDR1 is GEAIGNYY and CDR2 is EKD. This CDR3 is built from 19 residues. As DNA, the CDR3 is TGTGCCTGTGACATTACTGGGGACCCGAACTCCCGGGACACCCGACAGATGTTTTTC. Translating it yields CACDITGDPNSRDTRQMFF.

This clone was detected a few times. Only one base separates this from a far larger clonotype, so it likely reflects a read error. Other DNA sequences from this sample encode an identical CDR3 as well. The chain joins TRDV1 to TRDJ1; 12 bases fit TRDD3. Per germline, CDR1 TSWWSYY and CDR2 QGS. The J segment lost 4 bases and the V segment lost 6 bases, leaving 24 bases of the junction unmatched. The CDR3 is made up of 21 amino acids. This CDR3 reads CALGEFLPSRYWGILSDKLIF. As DNA, the CDR3 is TGTGCTCTTGGAGAATTCCTCCCCAGTCGGTACTGGGGGATACTGAGCGATAAACTCATCTTT.

To note about this clone: The TCRdb protein, from a much larger clone, departs from this DNA's translation at residue 9, likely by read error; the protein shown derives from the DNA. The V call is TRDV2, the J call TRDJ1; 8 positions agree with TRDD3. Germline V gene lookup returns CDR1 GEAIGNYY and CDR2 EKD. CDR3 length: 24 residues. Unmatched junction bases numbered 29, after V lost 0 bases and J lost 0 bases. The DNA for the CDR3 is TGTGCCTGTGACACCGTCGGCGGTCCGGGTACCGTGTCGTCTGGGGGACCGTACACCGATAAACTCATCTTT. This sequence encodes CACDTVGGPGTVSSGGPYTDKLIF.

This clone has more than one count but fewer than ten. The protein held in TCRdb is that of a much larger clone and does not match this DNA's translation at residue 16, likely because of a read error; the protein shown is translated from the DNA. The chain joins TRDV1 to TRDJ1; 12 nucleotides align to TRDD3. Germline CDR1 and CDR2: TSWWSYY and QGS. The length of the CDR3 is 20 residues. After removal of 2 bases from V and 6 bases from J, the junction contained 19 bases not matched to a gene. CDR3 sequence: CALGETMGEYWGILSNKLIF. CDR3 coding DNA: TGTGCTCTTGGGGAAACAATGGGGGAGTACTGGGGGATACTTTCCAATAAACTCATCTTT.

In this sample, this clone is hyperexpanded. The sample carries other DNA sequences with the same CDR3. The genes are TRDV3 and TRDJ1, with unresolved D. Germline values: CDR1 TVYSNPD, CDR2 GDNSRS (reference sequence). With 2 bases removed from V and 0 bases from J, the gap between germline ends came to 19 bases. This CDR3 region has 16 residues. As DNA, the CDR3 is TGTGCCTTTTTGGGCAAGTGGGCTCAGTACACCGATAAACTCATCTTT. It translates to CAFLGKWAQYTDKLIF.

This clone is hyperexpanded. At the DNA level, this CDR3 is encoded by other sequences in the same sample as well. V gene TRDV2 combines with J gene TRDJ1, with TRDD3 matching over 8 bases. The V segment lost 1 base and the J segment 0 bases; nucleotides outside the gene matches: 15. From germline, CDR1 is GEAIGNYY and CDR2 EKD. CDR3 size: 19 residues. The CDR3 protein is CACDTILGAPGRDTDKLIF. In DNA, the CDR3 is TGTGCCTGTGACACGATACTGGGGGCCCCCGGCCGGGACACCGATAAACTCATCTTT.

This clone is medium-sized in the sample. With a far larger clone one base away, a read error is the likely cause. J is TRDJ3 and V is TRDV2, with 7 bases aligning to TRDD3. This CDR3 contains 19 residues. The germline V gene encodes CDR1 GEAIGNYY and CDR2 EKD. Germline trimming cut 2 bases from V and 0 bases from J; bases unmatched to any gene: 9. CDR3 coding DNA: TGTGCCTGTGACATTACTGGGGACCCGAGCTCCTGGGACACCCGACAGATGTTTTTC. Protein: CACDITGDPSSWDTRQMFF.

This clone was picked up a small number of times. The protein recorded in TCRdb matches a much larger clone and deviates from this DNA's translation at residue 10, suggesting a read error; the protein here is obtained by translating the DNA. As DNA, the CDR3 is TGTGCCTGTGACACCGTAGGAAACTTGTGCACCGATAAACTCATCTTT. It translates to CACDTVGNLCTDKLIF. The chain links TRDV2 to TRDJ1, with D unresolved. The germline V and J ends were trimmed by 0 bases and 1 base, with 14 bases remaining between them. CDR1 is GEAIGNYY, CDR2 EKD, per germline. The CDR3 loop spans 16 amino acids.

This clone is labeled medium-sized. The CDR3 reads CACDTIGGVSWDTRQMFF. CDR3 in DNA: TGTGCCTGTGACACCATTGGGGGCGTCTCCTGGGACACCCGACAGATGTTTTTC. V is TRDV2 and J is TRDJ3; maybe TRDD3 (6 bases). From germline, CDR1 is GEAIGNYY and CDR2 EKD. The V gene lost 0 bases and the J gene lost 0 bases, with 11 bases spanning the gap. This CDR3 is 18 amino acids long.